These T cell receptor beta chains were read from a single sample in a study of technical replicates of blood from several donors. The table came from immunoSEQ multiplex PCR; TCRdb's copy has only in-frame clones and leaves some out. The profile shows some 68,000 clones, roughly 90% of them singletons. Sequencing input: T cells isolated from PBMCs. All receptors derive from a human donor in good health. CDR3s include the opening cysteine and the closing phenylalanine or tryptophan. Fields, in order: D gene, J gene, V gene, clone size, CDR3 protein, CDR3 DNA. A D gene is named only where the DNA matches it firmly. For some rows the clone size is stated as once, few or many, or as a class when expanded; others skip it.

NA,TRBJ1-5,TRBV5-6,NA,CASSFGDQPQHF,TGTGCCAGCAGCTTTGGAGATCAGCCCCAGCATTTT
TRBD2,TRBJ2-2,TRBV7-2,NA,CASSTGLADTGELFF,TGTGCCAGCAGTACTGGACTAGCAGACACCGGGGAGCTGTTTTTT
TRBD1,TRBJ1-1,TRBV7-3,NA,CASSLGRGATEAFF,TGTGCCAGCAGCTTGGGCAGGGGGGCCACTGAAGCTTTCTTT
NA,TRBJ1-1,TRBV6-6,NA,CASSYPKPGEAEAFF,TGTGCCAGCAGTTACCCTAAGCCGGGGGAAGCTGAAGCTTTCTTT
NA,TRBJ1-3,TRBV11-2,once,CASSPPGLGNTIYF,TGTGCCAGCAGCCCACCGGGACTTGGAAACACCATATATTTT
TRBD1,TRBJ2-5,TRBV14,NA,CASSLGQQETQYF,TGTGCCAGCAGCTTGGGACAGCAAGAGACCCAGTACTTC
TRBD1,TRBJ2-1,TRBV30,NA,CAWSTGGAPYEQFF,TGTGCCTGGAGCACAGGGGGCGCCCCCTATGAGCAGTTCTTC
TRBD2,TRBJ2-3,TRBV11-2,NA,CASSPSGRSTDTQYF,TGTGCCAGCAGCCCCAGCGGGAGAAGCACAGATACGCAGTATTTT
TRBD1,TRBJ1-4,TRBV28,NA,CASSSGQANEKLFF,TGTGCCAGCAGCTCGGGACAGGCTAATGAAAAACTGTTTTTT
NA,TRBJ1-4,TRBV10-3,NA,CAISESVRLNEKLFF,TGTGCCATCAGTGAGTCGGTGCGGTTAAATGAAAAACTGTTTTTT
TRBD1,TRBJ2-7,TRBV6-5,once,CASIQTGQGYEQYF,TGTGCCAGCATCCAGACAGGGCAAGGGTACGAGCAGTACTTC
TRBD1,TRBJ1-4,TRBV7-9,NA,CASSFSGTGSEKLFF,TGTGCCAGCAGCTTTTCCGGGACAGGGTCGGAAAAACTGTTTTTT
NA,TRBJ2-7,TRBV19,NA,CASSLGRAAYEQYF,TGTGCCAGTAGTCTTGGCAGGGCGGCCTACGAGCAGTACTTC
TRBD1,TRBJ1-5,TRBV6-1,NA,CASSEGTGVNQPQHF,TGTGCCAGCAGTGAAGGGACAGGGGTCAATCAGCCCCAGCATTTT
TRBD1,TRBJ1-2,TRBV4-1,NA,CASSQTPGQGVYGYTF,TGCGCCAGCAGCCAAACCCCGGGACAGGGAGTATATGGCTACACCTTC
TRBD2,TRBJ2-2,TRBV27,NA,CASSLSQTSGGVTGELFF,TGTGCCAGCAGTTTATCCCAGACTAGCGGTGGGGTCACCGGGGAGCTGTTTTTT
NA,TRBJ2-5,TRBV27,NA,CASSVFTGPGETQYF,TGTGCCAGCAGTGTATTCACAGGTCCCGGGGAGACCCAGTACTTC
TRBD1,TRBJ1-1,TRBV29-1,NA,CSVAGTVGPEAFF,TGCAGCGTCGCCGGGACAGTGGGACCTGAAGCTTTCTTT
TRBD1,TRBJ1-3,TRBV28,NA,CASSYSSRGIGNTIYF,TGTGCCAGCAGTTATTCCTCCAGGGGGATAGGAAACACCATATATTTT
NA,TRBJ2-1,TRBV28,NA,CASTQERNEQFF,TGTGCCAGCACCCAAGAACGGAATGAGCAGTTCTTC
TRBD2,TRBJ2-7,TRBV9,NA,CASSVGLAGFYEQYF,TGTGCCAGCAGCGTTGGGCTAGCGGGTTTTTACGAGCAGTACTTC
NA,TRBJ1-2,TRBV6-4,NA,CASSDSGGVKNYGYTF,TGTGCCAGCAGTGACTCTGGAGGGGTTAAGAACTATGGCTACACCTTC
NA,TRBJ2-7,TRBV6-6,NA,CASSYSDSYEQYF,TGTGCCAGCAGTTACTCTGACAGCTACGAGCAGTACTTC
NA,TRBJ1-1,TRBV29-1,few,CSVYRVGTEAFF,TGCAGCGTGTACAGGGTTGGCACTGAAGCTTTCTTT
TRBD1,TRBJ2-2,TRBV10-3,NA,CASRRDRNTGELFF,TGTGCCTCCCGCAGGGACAGGAACACCGGGGAGCTGTTTTTT
NA,TRBJ1-1,TRBV27,NA,CASSDTWNTEAFF,TGTGCCAGCAGTGATACATGGAACACTGAAGCTTTCTTT
TRBD1,TRBJ2-4,TRBV11-2,NA,CASSLGPTTGNIQYF,TGTGCCAGCAGCTTAGGCCCCACGACAGGGAACATTCAGTACTTC
TRBD2,TRBJ2-7,TRBV2,NA,CATLAESSYEQYF,TGTGCCACCCTAGCGGAGAGCTCCTACGAGCAGTACTTC
TRBD1,TRBJ1-5,TRBV5-1,NA,CASSPGQGSNQPQHF,TGCGCCAGCAGCCCGGGACAGGGGAGCAATCAGCCCCAGCATTTT
TRBD1,TRBJ1-5,TRBV19,NA,CASSTSSGQRNQPQHF,TGTGCCAGTAGTACTTCGTCGGGACAGCGGAATCAGCCCCAGCATTTT
TRBD1,TRBJ2-7,TRBV9,NA,CASSVADRGSYEQYF,TGTGCCAGCAGCGTAGCGGACAGGGGGTCCTACGAGCAGTACTTC
TRBD1,TRBJ2-5,TRBV28,NA,CASSFLTGIRETQYF,TGTGCCAGCAGTTTTTTGACAGGGATAAGAGAGACCCAGTACTTC
NA,TRBJ2-7,TRBV5-6,NA,CASSSKSSYEQYF,TGTGCCAGCAGCTCTAAGAGCTCCTACGAGCAGTACTTC
TRBD2,TRBJ2-5,TRBV7-6,NA,CASSIVEPGLAGQETQYF,TGTGCCAGCAGCATTGTCGAGCCGGGACTAGCGGGACAAGAGACCCAGTACTTC
TRBD1,TRBJ1-3,TRBV7-9,NA,CASSLGPRGTGNTIYF,TGTGCCAGCAGCTTAGGCCCCAGGGGGACTGGAAACACCATATATTTT
NA,TRBJ2-3,TRBV7-2,NA,CASSASLGGRTDTQYF,TGTGCCAGCAGCGCATCACTGGGCGGGCGCACAGATACGCAGTATTTT
NA,TRBJ1-2,TRBV4-1,NA,CASSQDIPRDTLFYGYTF,TGCGCCAGCAGCCAAGACATCCCCCGGGACACGCTATTCTATGGCTACACCTTC
TRBD2,TRBJ2-1,TRBV11-2,NA,CASSRTSRYNEQFF,TGTGCCAGCAGTAGGACTAGCCGATACAATGAGCAGTTCTTC
NA,TRBJ2-7,TRBV4-2,NA,CASSQDQWQAQQFYEQYF,TGTGCCAGCAGCCAAGATCAATGGCAGGCCCAACAATTCTACGAGCAGTACTTC
TRBD2,TRBJ2-3,TRBV5-5,NA,CASSFGLANTDTQYF,TGTGCCAGCAGCTTTGGACTAGCAAACACAGATACGCAGTATTTT
NA,TRBJ1-5,TRBV6-5,NA,CASSYGAGDQPQHF,TGTGCCAGCAGTTACGGGGCAGGGGATCAGCCCCAGCATTTT
NA,TRBJ2-3,TRBV9,NA,CASSVASGYPDTQYF,TGTGCCAGCAGCGTAGCCAGCGGATACCCAGATACGCAGTATTTT
NA,TRBJ1-2,TRBV9,NA,CASSPRDYGYTF,TGTGCCAGCAGCCCCCGGGACTATGGCTACACCTTC
TRBD2,TRBJ2-7,TRBV27,NA,CASSPELAGGEQYF,TGTGCCAGCAGTCCCGAACTAGCGGGAGGGGAGCAGTACTTC
NA,TRBJ2-6,TRBV4-1,NA,CATNPRETGANVLTF,TGCGCCACAAACCCGCGTGAGACTGGGGCCAACGTCCTGACTTTC
NA,TRBJ1-3,TRBV9,once,CASSVVPEGAGNTIYF,TGTGCCAGCAGCGTAGTCCCAGAGGGAGCTGGAAACACCATATATTTT
NA,TRBJ2-1,TRBV7-2,once,CASSLGLDSYNEQFF,TGTGCCAGCAGCTTAGGGTTGGACAGCTACAATGAGCAGTTCTTC